Presented here are 14 T cell receptor beta chains from one specimen sequenced in a study of a mutant IDH1 vaccine in newly diagnosed glioma. Libraries were prepared by immunoSEQ multiplex PCR; TCRdb keeps only in-frame clonotypes and omits some of them. The top ten hold around 4.5% of the sample, which has 70,000 or so clones, around four fifths seen once. Time point of the sample: baseline, week 1 (first vaccination visit). Documented treatment: pre-vaccination baseline after standard-of-care therapy. The sequencing here drew on peripheral blood mononuclear cells (PBMCs), taken from a glioma patient treated with radiotherapy, temozolomide or both. The receptor set was obtained from a woman aged 18-29 years with glioma. Some clones in this sample may be carry-over from other donors' samples.

The chain couples TRBV6-5 to TRBJ1-2; TRBD1 is a possible D gene (6 bases). V lost 3 bases and J 2 bases, leaving 7 bases between the germline ends. The CDR3 runs 13 residues. CDR1 MNHEY and CDR2 SVGAGI come from the germline V gene. CDR3 bases: TGTGCCAGCAGTTATGGACAGAACTATGGCTACACCTTC. Translated, it gives CASSYGQNYGYTF.

The CDR3 protein is CASSSFRGAGETQYF. The CDR3 nucleotides read TGTGCCAGCAGCTCTTTTCGGGGGGCGGGAGAGACCCAGTACTTC. The chain uses TRBV7-2 and TRBJ2-5; a possible D gene is TRBD2 (7 bases). Germline-derived CDR1 and CDR2 are SGHTA and FQGNSA. Trimming shortened V by 4 bases and J by 4 bases, and 16 bases separated the two germline ends. The CDR3 is 15 amino acids.

V usage is TRBV14 and J usage is TRBJ1-2, with 10 nucleotides matching TRBD1. V lost 4 bases and J lost 4; bases outside the gene matches: 6. The CDR3 extends over 15 amino acids. The germline CDR1 and CDR2 sequences are SGHDN and FVKESK. CDR3 sequence: CASSPWTGGGYGYTF. CDR3 nucleotide sequence: TGTGCCAGCAGCCCCTGGACAGGGGGGGGCTATGGCTACACCTTC.

This clone was seen a single time. The chain recombines TRBV5-6 with TRBJ2-1; D gene uncertain. The germline V and J ends were trimmed by 1 base and 6 bases, with 8 bases remaining between them. The CDR3 sequence is 13 residues long. Looked up from germline, CDR1 is SGHDT and CDR2 is YYEEEE. The CDR3 reads CASSLRQSNEQFF. CDR3 nucleotides: TGTGCCAGCAGCTTGCGGCAGTCCAATGAGCAGTTCTTC.

This chain joins TRBV2 and TRBJ2-7, with D possibly TRBD1 on 5 matching bases. This CDR3 spans 14 amino acids. The V gene's germline CDR1 is SNHLY and CDR2 FYNNEI. The V and J ends lost 8 bases and 0 bases respectively, with 14 bases between them. CDR3 sequence (DNA): TGTGCCAGCCGGGTCCAGGGCAGCTCCTACGAGCAGTACTTC. It encodes CASRVQGSSYEQYF. Variable domain in full (rest from reference TRBV2 and TRBJ2-7): EPEVTQTPSHQVTQMGQEVILRCVPISNHLYFYWYRQILGQKVEFLVSFYNNEISEKSEIFDDQFSVERPDGSNFTLKIRSTKLEDSAMYFCASRVQGSSYEQYFGPGTRLTVT.

CDR3 nucleotides: TGCGCCAGCAGCCAAGATCGGGACAGGGGGTATCAGCCCCAGCATTTT. This translates into CASSQDRDRGYQPQHF. This chain connects TRBV4-3 to TRBJ1-5; 11 bases align to TRBD1. The ends lost 0 bases at V and 5 bases at J; junction bases unmatched: 3. The CDR3 runs 16 residues. The germline V gene encodes CDR1 LGHNA and CDR2 YSLEER.

The genes are TRBV5-8 and TRBJ1-1; D may be TRBD1 (6 bases). Looked up from germline, CDR1 is SGHTS and CDR2 is YDEGEE. V was shortened by 4 bases and J by 2 bases, with 15 bases between the two germline ends. CDR3 size: 15 residues. The CDR3 sequence is CASSAWTVLNTEAFF. The CDR3 DNA reads TGTGCCAGCAGCGCTTGGACAGTCCTTAACACTGAAGCTTTCTTT.

V gene TRBV19 combines with J gene TRBJ2-3, with 11 bases aligning to TRBD2. Trimming took 6 bases from V and 6 from J; bases not matched to a gene: 5. The CDR3 length is 14 residues. CDR1 and CDR2 from the germline V gene are LNHDA and SQIVND (reference sequence). CDR3 DNA sequence: TGTGCCAGTAGCAGGACTAGCGGGTCGGATACGCAGTATTTT. It is translated as CASSRTSGSDTQYF.

The V call is TRBV4-3, the J call TRBJ1-2, with D unresolved. CDR1 and CDR2 from the germline V gene are LGHNA and YSLEER. The V end was cut by 4 bases, the J end by 8 bases, with 20 bases between. The CDR3 runs 15 residues. The CDR3 bases are TGCGCCAGCAGCCTGGATTGGGGAGTAGCGGGGGGCTACACCTTC. It yields the protein CASSLDWGVAGGYTF.

For the CDR3, the DNA is TGTGCCAGTGTACCCGGGACAGGGGTGGGCACCGGGGAGCTGTTTTTT. Its protein is CASVPGTGVGTGELFF. The V call is TRBV6-6, the J call TRBJ2-2; 10 bases align to TRBD1. CDR1 MNHNY and CDR2 SVGAGI come from the germline V gene (reference sequence). Trimming took 9 bases from V and 4 from J; bases not matched to a gene: 11. The CDR3 covers 16 residues.

The rearrangement joins TRBV7-2 to TRBJ1-1, with a possible D match to TRBD1 (6 bases). V was shortened by 5 bases and J by 12 bases, with 13 bases between the two germline ends. This CDR3 has 11 amino acids. Germline assignment: CDR1 SGHTA and CDR2 FQGNSA. CDR3 nucleotides: TGTGCCAGCAGCCCGGACAGTGAGTCTTTCTTT. It is translated as CASSPDSESFF.

The V gene is TRBV27, the J gene TRBJ1-2, with D possibly TRBD1 on 5 matching bases. Germline assignment: CDR1 MNHEY and CDR2 SMNVEV (reference sequence). Between the trimmed V and J ends, which lost 3 bases and 5 bases, there was a span of 16 bases. The CDR3 extends over 15 amino acids. The CDR3 reads CASSFAGREEYGYTF. CDR3 DNA sequence: TGTGCCAGCAGTTTCGCGGGACGGGAAGAATATGGCTACACCTTC.

This rearrangement joins TRBV6-6 to TRBJ2-2; D is undetermined. The length of the CDR3 is 13 residues. Germline assignment: CDR1 MNHNY and CDR2 SVGAGI (reference sequence). Trimming cost V 1 base and J 5 bases, with 5 bases left between them. The CDR3 DNA sequence: TGTGCCAGCAGTTACTTGGGTACCGGGGAGCTGTTTTTT. It encodes CASSYLGTGELFF.

The V and J genes are TRBV7-9 and TRBJ1-1; TRBD1 might be the D (5 bases). Germline CDR1 is SEHNR and CDR2 is FQNEAQ (reference sequence). With 7 bases removed from V and 2 bases from J, the gap between germline ends came to 17 bases. The CDR3 contains 15 residues. The CDR3 sequence: CASTSPRGVNTEAFF. CDR3 bases: TGTGCCAGCACCTCTCCTCGGGGGGTTAACACTGAAGCTTTCTTT.